These 17 T cell receptor beta chains came from one sample sequenced in a study of T cell clonality in common variable immunodeficiency (dated by TCRdb to 2015 to 2017). Library prep was done by the immunoSEQ multiplex PCR assay. Entries here come from immuneACCESS through TCRdb and include only in-frame sequences with V and J called. Some clones fail to appear in such tables; in the studies checked, an unresolved V gene covers under half of the shortfall, and the cause of the remainder is unknown. The table puts about 60,000 clones in this sample, none counted just once. 1.5% to 2% of the sample is in the top ten clones. The source material was peripheral blood mononuclear cells. These receptors were taken from a person aged 18 to 69 in good health.

This clone was recorded at least ten times. The CDR3 end is not reached by the read, which stops 3 residues before it; the germline J gene fills it in. This chain connects TRBV18 to TRBJ1-4, with 10 bases lining up with TRBD1. The germline gives CDR1 KGHSH, CDR2 LQKENI. Trimming took 3 bases from V and 8 from J; bases not matched to a gene: 9. The CDR3 consists of 16 residues. CDR3 sequence reads: CASSPLPGQGREKLFF. The CDR3 bases that were read are TGTGCCAGCTCACCTCTTCCGGGACAGGGGAGAGAAAAA.

This clone was recorded at least ten times. The read halts 3 residues ahead of the CDR3 end, with the missing end drawn from the germline J gene. The chain has TRBV5-1 and TRBJ1-2; 9 positions match TRBD1. Germline V CDR1 and CDR2: SGHRS, YFSETQ. CDR3 length: 13 residues. CDR3 in amino acids: CASSFTGGEGYTF. The sequenced part of the CDR3 DNA is TGCGCCAGCAGCTTTACAGGGGGCGAGGGC.

This clone was found many times. The missing CDR3 end, 3 residues past where the read stops, is filled in from the germline J gene. J is TRBJ1-4 and V is TRBV30; 9 bases align to TRBD1. CDR3 length: 13 residues. V lost 4 bases to trimming and J lost 6 bases; unmatched junction nucleotides: 3. The germline CDR1 and CDR2 sequences are GTSNPN and SVGIG (reference sequence). Partial CDR3 DNA: TGTGCCTGGAACAGGGGGCGGGATGAAAAA. This encodes CAWNRGRDEK. The full CDR3 protein reads CAWNRGRDEKLFF.

Many counts were recorded for this clone. The read ends 3 residues shy of where the CDR3 ends; the end is completed using the germline J gene. This rearrangement joins TRBV19 to TRBJ2-5; 12 bases align to TRBD1. Germline V gene lookup returns CDR1 LNHDA and CDR2 SQIVND (reference sequence). J lost 3 bases, V lost 7 bases, and 6 bases had no gene match. The CDR3 runs to 15 residues. CDR3 DNA (partial): TGTGCCAGTACTTCCGGGACAGGGGGCGAAGAGACC. It encodes CASTSGTGGEET. The entire CDR3 sequence reads CASTSGTGGEETQYF.

A remark on this clone: The read ends 3 residues shy of where the CDR3 ends; the end is completed using the germline J gene. The chain links TRBV4-2 to TRBJ2-7, with 8 bases aligning to TRBD2. The CDR3 consists of 15 residues. The germline V gene has CDR1 LGHNA and CDR2 YNFKEQ. J gave up 0 bases and V 4 bases, and 5 bases lay outside the gene matches. The CDR3 sequence: CASSPTSASSYEQYF. The DNA read from the CDR3 is TGTGCCAGCAGCCCGACTAGCGCAAGCTCCTACGAG.

The covered CDR3 bases are TGTGCCAGCAGTGACTACAATAACCCCGTGACACCATTCTACGAG. Its translation is CASSDYNNPVTPFYE. The CDR3, in full, reads CASSDYNNPVTPFYEQYF. The chain is built from TRBV2 and TRBJ2-7; the D is unclear. The read falls 3 residues short of the CDR3 end, and the missing part is taken from the germline J gene. The V and J ends lost 3 bases and 3 bases respectively, with 24 bases between them. This CDR3 has 18 residues. CDR1 and CDR2 from the germline V gene are SNHLY and FYNNEI. Combining the CDR3 with reference TRBV2 and TRBJ2-7 gives the whole variable domain EPEVTQTPSHQVTQMGQEVILRCVPISNHLYFYWYRQILGQKVEFLVSFYNNEISEKSEIFDDQFSVERPDGSNFTLKIRSTKLEDSAMYFCASSDYNNPVTPFYEQYFGPGTRLTVT.

This clone was seen many times. The read terminates 3 residues before the CDR3 end, so the remaining end is supplied by the germline J gene. This chain joins TRBV19 and TRBJ2-1; 8 bases are shared with TRBD1. Per the germline V gene, CDR1 is LNHDA and CDR2 is SQIVND (reference sequence). Germline trimming cut 1 base from V and 3 bases from J; bases unmatched to any gene: 11. CDR3 size: 18 residues. The sequenced part of the CDR3 DNA is TGTGCCAGTAGTATAGCCCACACAGGGGGAGGATACTACAATGAG. Translated, it gives CASSIAHTGGGYYNE. The entire CDR3 protein is CASSIAHTGGGYYNEQFF.

The table lists this clone with many counts. The sequenced fragment ends 3 residues before the CDR3 boundary, so the rest is inferred from the germline J gene. This chain uses TRBV20-1 with TRBJ2-5, with 14 nucleotides matching TRBD2. From germline, CDR1 is DFQATT and CDR2 SNEGSKA (reference sequence). The CDR3 is 16 amino acids. With 5 bases clipped from V and 5 bases from J, the junction kept 10 bases outside the gene matches. CDR3: CSASKGTSGSRETQYF. The sequenced CDR3 bases are TGCAGTGCTTCTAAAGGGACTAGCGGGAGTCGTGAGACC.

This clone was picked up many times. The observed sequence ends 3 residues before the CDR3 terminus, with the missing tail filled in from the germline J gene. This rearrangement joins TRBV5-1 to TRBJ2-5, with 13 bases matching TRBD2. CDR1 and CDR2 (germline): SGHRS, YFSETQ. The CDR3 spans 16 residues. V gave up 5 bases and J gave up 2 bases; unmatched junction bases: 6. CDR3 DNA, as far as it was read: TGCGCCAGCAGTTCAGGACTAGCGGGAGTTCAAGAGACC. Translated, it gives CASSSGLAGVQET. The entire CDR3 is CASSSGLAGVQETQYF.

Concerning this clone: The CDR3 extends 3 residues past the end of the read, so its final part is completed from the germline J gene. The rearrangement links TRBV5-4 to TRBJ2-5; a weak D match, TRBD2 (6 bases). Germline lookup yields CDR1 SGHNT and CDR2 YYREEE (reference sequence). The CDR3 runs to 14 residues. CDR3 amino acids: CASSLSTSRDTQYF. The CDR3 bases that were read are TGTGCCAGCAGCTTGAGTACTAGCCGAGACACC.

Many counts were recorded for this clone. From the germline J gene comes the end of the CDR3, since the read stops 3 residues before it. The rearrangement uses TRBV28 and TRBJ1-4; 7 bases match TRBD1. Germline V CDR1 and CDR2: MDHEN, SYDVKM. The CDR3 has 13 residues. The junction had 7 bases not matched to a gene; V was cut back by 8 bases and J by 7 bases. CDR3 DNA, as far as it was read: TGTGCCAGCCAGACAGGGTCTGCTGAAAAA. Its protein is CASQTGSAEK. Given in full, the CDR3 is CASQTGSAEKLFF. Variable domain in full (rest from reference TRBV28 and TRBJ1-4): DVKVTQSSRYLVKRTGEKVFLECVQDMDHENMFWYRQDPGLGLRLIYFSYDVKMKEKGDIPEGYSVSREKKERFSLILESASTNQTSMYLCASQTGSAEKLFFGSGTQLSVL.

This clone was picked up many times. The read falls 3 residues short of the CDR3 end, and the missing part is taken from the germline J gene. The V call is TRBV28, the J call TRBJ2-7; possible D gene TRBD1, 6 bases. Between the trimmed V and J ends, which lost 3 bases and 5 bases, there was a span of 8 bases. The V gene's germline CDR1 is MDHEN and CDR2 SYDVKM. This CDR3 is built from 12 residues. CDR3 region: CASSFNRDEQYF. CDR3 DNA (partial): TGTGCCAGCAGTTTTAACAGGGACGAG.

Ten or more counts support this clone. The read ends 3 residues shy of where the CDR3 ends; the end is completed using the germline J gene. V and J are TRBV20-1 and TRBJ2-1; tentatively, D is TRBD1 (6 bases). This CDR3 contains 15 residues. Per the germline V gene, CDR1 is DFQATT and CDR2 is SNEGSKA (reference sequence). V was pared by 5 bases and J by 7 bases, with 21 bases between. CDR3 DNA, as far as it was read: TGCAGTGCTCCGCTTTACAAAGGGGACACGAATGAG. Its protein product is CSAPLYKGDTNE. The CDR3, in full, reads CSAPLYKGDTNEQFF.

This clone was picked up many times. The read ends 3 residues before the CDR3 terminus; that terminus is restored from the germline J gene. The chain employs TRBV20-1 and TRBJ2-3; TRBD2 matches 7 bases. The J segment lost 5 bases and the V segment lost 8 bases, leaving 4 bases of the junction unmatched. The germline gives CDR1 DFQATT, CDR2 SNEGSKA (reference sequence). The CDR3 contains 11 residues. The CDR3 bases that were read are TGCAGTATAATAGCGGGAGATACG. Translation: CSIIAGDT. The whole CDR3 region reads CSIIAGDTQYF.

Many counts were recorded for this clone. Partial CDR3 DNA: TGCAGTGCTAGAGGCCCCGGGACTGATCCTTACGAG. It is translated as CSARGPGTDPYE. The whole CDR3 sequence is CSARGPGTDPYEQYF. The rearrangement uses TRBV20-1 and TRBJ2-7, with D possibly being TRBD2 (6 bases). The read stops 3 residues short of the end of the CDR3; the missing end is completed from the germline J gene. Looked up from germline, CDR1 is DFQATT and CDR2 is SNEGSKA (reference sequence). The CDR3 has 15 amino acids. Trimming shortened V by 1 base and J by 4 bases, and 17 bases separated the two germline ends.

Only a few counts were recorded for this clone. Read coverage stops 3 residues before the CDR3 terminus; the germline J gene supplies the remainder. The V and J genes are TRBV7-9 and TRBJ2-7; TRBD1 might be the D (5 bases). Germline lookup yields CDR1 SEHNR and CDR2 FQNEAQ (reference sequence). The length of the CDR3 is 15 residues. Trimming took 4 bases from V and 2 from J, leaving 15 bases between them. The CDR3 protein is CASSSEDRLPYEQYF. The covered CDR3 bases are TGTGCCAGCAGCTCAGAAGACAGACTCCCCTACGAG.

This clone was counted at least ten times. The read terminates 3 residues ahead of where the CDR3 ends, so the germline J gene completes it. V gene TRBV19 combines with J gene TRBJ2-1, with 10 bases identical to TRBD2. V lost 3 bases and J lost 8; bases outside the gene matches: 7. The length of the CDR3 is 15 residues. Germline CDR1 LNHDA, CDR2 SQIVND (reference sequence). CDR3 DNA (partial): TGTGCCAGTAGTATCCCCCTAGCGGGAGTGGATGAG. The encoded protein is CASSIPLAGVDE. The complete CDR3 protein is CASSIPLAGVDEQFF.